Listed here is a single T cell receptor (beta chain). Using its own MiXCR run on the 5' RACE reads, TCRdb lists one record per CDR3 protein. The table has some 440,000 distinct CDR3 sequences, more than 20% seen once. These data originate in a study of identical twins. The V gene lost 5 bases and the J gene lost 6 bases, with 17 bases spanning the gap. This CDR3 has 14 residues. Germline lookup yields CDR1 MNHNS and CDR2 SASEGT. Separately, the same data were catalogued under a study of T cells expressing NK-cell markers.

The chain couples TRBV6-1 to TRBJ2-7; the D gene could be TRBD1 or TRBD2 (5 bases each). The sequence came from a woman between 18 and 30 years old in good health. Sequencing was performed on CD4+ T cells sorted from blood. The CDR3 region is CASSPGSFGGEQYF. CDR3 DNA sequence: TGTGCCAGCAGTCCTGGGTCCTTTGGGGGCGAGCAGTACTTC.